Shown below are 19 T cell receptor beta chains from a single sample sequenced in a study of T cell repertoires in cytomegalovirus infection. Their antigen targets remain unknown. TCRdb used MiXCR to reprocess the reads, holding one entry per CDR3 protein. The data show approximately 65,000 distinct CDR3 sequences, around 21% seen once. The sample consisted of CD8+ T cells from cultured PBMCs, taken from culture after CMV antigen stimulation. These receptors came from a human donor in good health (CMV status not recorded). Some clones in this sample may be carry-over from other donors' samples.

This sequence joins TRBV10-3 and TRBJ2-2; 7 nucleotides agree with TRBD1. CDR3 size: 15 residues. After removal of 8 bases from V and 4 bases from J, the junction contained 10 bases not matched to a gene. Germline V CDR1 and CDR2: ENHRY, SYGVKD. CDR3 nucleotides: TGTGCCATCGGCCGGGACAGAGTAACCACCGGGGAGCTGTTTTTT. It translates to CAIGRDRVTTGELFF.

The chain links TRBV29-1 to TRBJ2-7; TRBD2 matches 11 bases. Germline V lookup: CDR1 SQVTM, CDR2 ANQGSEA. The junction had 6 bases not matched to a gene; V was cut back by 6 bases and J by 2 bases. This CDR3 spans 14 amino acids. The CDR3 bases are TGCAGCGTACCCGGGACTAGCGGTCCCTACGAGCAGTACTTC. Translation gives CSVPGTSGPYEQYF.

The chain uses TRBV2 and TRBJ1-1, with D unclear. V was clipped by 1 base and J by 5 bases, with 8 bases between them. The length of the CDR3 is 13 residues. The germline CDR1 and CDR2 sequences are SNHLY and FYNNEI. In nucleotides, the CDR3 is TGTGCCAGCAGTGAAGAACGGAAAACTGAAGCTTTCTTT. As protein: CASSEERKTEAFF.

This clonotype has only a few counts. Written as DNA, the CDR3 is TGTGCCAGCAGCTTGGTGGTCAGGGACTACGAGCAGTACTTC. Protein: CASSLVVRDYEQYF. This chain connects TRBV5-6 to TRBJ2-7; weak D call: TRBD1 (5 bases). Between the trimmed V and J ends, which lost 0 bases and 3 bases, there was a span of 10 bases. Germline CDR1 reads SGHDT; CDR2 reads YYEEEE. This CDR3 is built from 14 residues.

V is TRBV7-2 and J is TRBJ2-1; TRBD2 aligns across 9 bases. The CDR3 has 15 amino acids. The germline CDR1 and CDR2 sequences are SGHTA and FQGNSA. V gave up 4 bases and J gave up 6 bases; unmatched junction bases: 7. Here the CDR3 DNA reads TGTGCCAGCAGCTGGCGGGGGGGCCCGCGCAATGAGCAGTTCTTC. Protein product: CASSWRGGPRNEQFF.

This clonotype was detected a few times. This sequence joins TRBV12-3 or TRBV12-4 and TRBJ2-6, with D unclear. The CDR3 extends over 16 amino acids. Trimming took off 6 bases at V and 1 base at J, with 13 bases between the two ends. CDR3 in DNA: TGTGCCAGCAGCCCATTAGGCATTTCTGGGGCCAACGTCCTGACTTTC. This encodes CASSPLGISGANVLTF.

This clonotype came up a few times. The chain combines TRBV7-2 with TRBJ1-1; no reliable D call. This CDR3 spans 14 amino acids. Germline CDR1 is SGHTA and CDR2 is FQGNSA. V was pared by 3 bases and J by 1 base, with 9 bases between. The CDR3 DNA follows: TGTGCCAGCAGCTTCCCCAATCGGAACACTGAAGCTTTCTTT. Its protein product is CASSFPNRNTEAFF.

J is TRBJ1-1 and V is TRBV7-9; D not resolved. The CDR3 totals 13 residues. CDR1 and CDR2 (germline): SEHNR, FQNEAQ (reference sequence). V shed 2 bases and J shed 5 bases, with 9 bases lying between them. The CDR3 DNA reads TGTGCCAGCAGCTTAAATATTCCAACTGAAGCTTTCTTT. Protein product: CASSLNIPTEAFF.

This clonotype was observed a handful of times. The rearrangement joins TRBV20-1 to TRBJ1-2; unclear D gene. The CDR3 extends over 14 amino acids. Germline assignment: CDR1 DFQATT and CDR2 SNEGSKA (reference sequence). Deletions cut 2 bases from V and 4 bases from J, with 14 bases between. CDR3 DNA sequence: TGCAGTGCTAGACCGAGGACGGAAACCTATGGCTACACCTTC. It translates to CSARPRTETYGYTF.

This chain uses TRBV6-8 with TRBJ2-4; possibly TRBD1 or TRBD2 for D (5 bases each). The CDR3 has 13 amino acids. The germline V and J ends were trimmed by 2 bases and 13 bases, with 15 bases remaining between them. Germline V gene sequence: CDR1 MNHGY, CDR2 SAAAGT. DNA for the CDR3: TGTGCCAGCAGTTACGGGGACGGGCCTGAGCAGTACTTC. Its translation is CASSYGDGPEQYF.

This clonotype was counted between two and nine times. V usage is TRBV15 and J usage is TRBJ1-5, with TRBD1 matching over 10 bases. V was clipped by 0 bases and J by 2 bases; unmatched bases: 7. The CDR3 length is 18 residues. The germline V gene encodes CDR1 LNHNV and CDR2 YYDKDF (reference sequence). Here the CDR3 reads CATSRDSGTGVGNQPQHF. The CDR3 DNA follows: TGTGCCACCAGCAGAGATAGTGGGACAGGGGTTGGCAATCAGCCCCAGCATTTT. Together with reference TRBV15 and TRBJ1-5, the CDR3 gives the full variable domain: DAMVIQNPRYQVTQFGKPVTLSCSQTLNHNVMYWYQQKSSQAPKLLFHYYDKDFNNEADTPDNFQSRRPNTSFCFLDIRSPGLGDTAMYLCATSRDSGTGVGNQPQHFGDGTRLSIL.

In this sample, this clonotype turned up a few times. The J gene is TRBJ1-1, the V gene TRBV28; D remains unclear. The CDR3 totals 13 residues. Trimming pared 3 bases from V and 1 base from J, leaving 6 bases between. Germline V gene data show CDR1 as MDHEN and CDR2 as SYDVKM. The CDR3 region has the DNA TGTGCCAGCAGTTTCTTGAAGAACACTGAAGCTTTCTTT. It encodes CASSFLKNTEAFF.

This clonotype was seen only a few times. The chain couples TRBV7-2 to TRBJ1-5; no firm D call. The CDR3 has 13 residues. Germline V gene data show CDR1 as SGHTA and CDR2 as FQGNSA. V lost 6 bases and J lost 4, with 10 bases in between. The CDR3: CASRYDGNQPQHF. The CDR3 DNA is TGTGCCAGCAGATACGACGGGAATCAGCCCCAGCATTTT.

By sample share, this clonotype is medium-sized. The chain employs TRBV7-9 and TRBJ2-1, with 7 nucleotides matching TRBD2. From germline, CDR1 is SEHNR and CDR2 FQNEAQ (reference sequence). V shed 5 bases and J 5 bases; nucleotides not matched to a gene: 9. The CDR3 totals 15 residues. The CDR3 sequence is CASSASGTNHNEQFF. The CDR3 DNA follows: TGTGCCAGCAGCGCTTCCGGGACTAATCACAATGAGCAGTTCTTC.

This clonotype showed up just once. The V gene is TRBV7-2, the J gene TRBJ2-1; unclear D gene. The CDR3 sequence is 14 residues long. V gave up 6 bases and J gave up 0 bases, with 9 bases separating them. CDR1 is SGHTA and CDR2 is FQGNSA in the germline V gene. CDR3 in DNA: TGTGCCAGCAGAGCAGCAAGCTCCTACAATGAGCAGTTCTTC. Residues: CASRAASSYNEQFF.

This clonotype has just a few counts. This chain uses TRBV25-1 with TRBJ1-5; D gene uncertain. The CDR3 runs to 15 residues. CDR1 and CDR2 (germline): MGHDK, SYGVNS. V lost 6 bases and J 1 base, leaving 13 bases between the germline ends. The DNA of the CDR3 is TGTGCCAGCAGAGGTAACCAAGGGAGCAATCAGCCCCAGCATTTT. It yields the protein CASRGNQGSNQPQHF.

In its sample, this clonotype was seen a few times. V usage is TRBV5-6 and J usage is TRBJ2-5; 14 nucleotides match TRBD2. This CDR3 is built from 16 residues. Germline assignment: CDR1 SGHDT and CDR2 YYEEEE. V lost 5 bases and J lost 7; bases outside the gene matches: 10. The CDR3 loop is CASSSGTSGRLGTQYF. CDR3 DNA: TGTGCCAGCAGTTCGGGGACTAGCGGGAGACTAGGGACCCAGTACTTC.

The chain is built from TRBV20-1 and TRBJ2-7; tentatively, D is TRBD1 or TRBD2 (5 bases each). Germline-derived CDR1 and CDR2 are DFQATT and SNEGSKA (reference sequence). V was clipped by 0 bases and J by 0 bases, with 18 bases between them. The CDR3 length is 17 residues. CDR3 residues: CSARDLAGWGSSYEQYF. CDR3 sequence (DNA): TGCAGTGCTAGAGATCTCGCAGGCTGGGGGAGCTCCTACGAGCAGTACTTC.

The chain uses TRBV7-2 and TRBJ1-4; D is unclear. V was cut by 1 base and J by 0 bases, with 15 bases left in between. Germline V gene lookup returns CDR1 SGHTA and CDR2 FQGNSA. There are 18 residues in the CDR3. This CDR3 is CASSLGRVQLTTNEKLFF. In DNA, the CDR3 is TGTGCCAGCAGCTTAGGCCGCGTACAGTTAACAACTAATGAAAAACTGTTTTTT.